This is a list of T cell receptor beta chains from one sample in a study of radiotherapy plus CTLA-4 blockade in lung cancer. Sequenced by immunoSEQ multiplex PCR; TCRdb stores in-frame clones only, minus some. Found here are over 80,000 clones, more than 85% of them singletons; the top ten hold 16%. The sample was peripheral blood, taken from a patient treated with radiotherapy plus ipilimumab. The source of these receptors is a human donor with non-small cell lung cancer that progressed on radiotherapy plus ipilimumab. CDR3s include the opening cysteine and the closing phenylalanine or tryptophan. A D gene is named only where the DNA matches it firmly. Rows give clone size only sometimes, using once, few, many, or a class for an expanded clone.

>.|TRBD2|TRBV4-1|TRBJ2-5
TGCGCCAGCAGCCAAGATAGGTCCAGCGGGAGTACAAGAGAGACCCAGTACTTC
CASSQDRSSGSTRETQYF
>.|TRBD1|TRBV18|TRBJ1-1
TGTGCCAGCATAGGGGGCCCGACGAGCACTGAAGCTTTCTTT
CASIGGPTSTEAFF
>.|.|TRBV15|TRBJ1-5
TGTGCCACCAGCAGAGATCTAACGGACAGTAGCAATCAGCCCCAGCATTTT
CATSRDLTDSSNQPQHF
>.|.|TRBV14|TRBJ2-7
TGTGCCAGCAGCCCCCAGGCTAGGGGAGGCCTAAGGGACGAGCAGTACTTC
CASSPQARGGLRDEQYF
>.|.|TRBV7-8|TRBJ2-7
TGTGCCAGCAGCAGAAGTATGGGGACCACCTACGAGCAGTACTTC
CASSRSMGTTYEQYF
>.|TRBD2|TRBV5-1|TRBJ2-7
TGCGCCAGCAGCATACAACCTAGCGGGAGAGTGGGCCACGAGCAGTACTTC
CASSIQPSGRVGHEQYF
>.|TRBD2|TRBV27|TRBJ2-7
TGTGCCAGCAGTTCTTCCGGGACTAGCGGGGAGACTCGAAACGAGCAGTACTTC
CASSSSGTSGETRNEQYF
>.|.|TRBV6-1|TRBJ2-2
TGTGCCAGCAGTGAAATCCGGGGGAGCACCGGGGAGCTGTTTTTT
CASSEIRGSTGELFF
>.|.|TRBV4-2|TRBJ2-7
TGTGCCAGCAGCCAAGAGAGGGACGAGCAGTACTTC
CASSQERDEQYF
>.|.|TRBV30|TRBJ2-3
TGTGCCTGGAGTGTTTCGGGGATCACAGATACGCAGTATTTT
CAWSVSGITDTQYF
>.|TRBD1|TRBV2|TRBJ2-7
TGTGCCAGCACCGAGTTACAGGGGGCGGGGTACGAGCAGTACTTC
CASTELQGAGYEQYF
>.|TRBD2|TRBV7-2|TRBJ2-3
TGTGCCAGCAGCATAGGACTAGCGGGAGCAGATACGCAGTATTTT
CASSIGLAGADTQYF
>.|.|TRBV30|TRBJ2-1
TGTGCCTGGAGGGGCCAGACAGGCCGGCAGTTCTTC
CAWRGQTGRQFF
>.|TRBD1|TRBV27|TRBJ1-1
TGTGCCAGCAGATCCCTTTTGACAGGGATGAACACTGAAGCTTTCTTT
CASRSLLTGMNTEAFF
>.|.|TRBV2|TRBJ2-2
TGTGCCAGCCAGGTGTGGGGGCCCGGGGAGCTGTTTTTT
CASQVWGPGELFF
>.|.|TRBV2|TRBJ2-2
TGTGCCAGCAGCCCTTTCCGGGCCCGCACCGGGGAGCTGTTTTTT
CASSPFRARTGELFF
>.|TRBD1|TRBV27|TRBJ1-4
TGTGCCAGCAGGAGACAGGGAAATGAAAAACTGTTTTTT
CASRRQGNEKLFF
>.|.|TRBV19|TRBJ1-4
TGTGCCAGTAGTTCCTTAGGAAATGAAAAACTGTTTTTT
CASSSLGNEKLFF
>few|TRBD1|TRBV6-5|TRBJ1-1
TGTGCCAGCAGACTCCGGGACAGGGGGAACACTGAAGCTTTCTTT
CASRLRDRGNTEAFF
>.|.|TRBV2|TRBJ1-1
TGTGCCAGCAGCGGGGGGCCGAACACTGAAGCTTTCTTT
CASSGGPNTEAFF
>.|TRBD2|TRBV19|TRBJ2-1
TGTGCCAGTAGTCCGGCGACTAGCTGGGGTAATGAGCAGTTCTTC
CASSPATSWGNEQFF
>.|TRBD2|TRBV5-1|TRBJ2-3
TGCGCCAGCAGCTGGGGACTAGCGGGGTCCACAGATACGCAGTATTTT
CASSWGLAGSTDTQYF
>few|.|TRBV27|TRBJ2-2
TGTGCCAGCAGTTCTCGAGGGGGGGATACCGGGGAGCTGTTTTTT
CASSSRGGDTGELFF
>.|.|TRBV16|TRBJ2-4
TGTGCCAGCGGCCAGGCTAGTGGCAAAAACATTCAGTACTTC
CASGQASGKNIQYF
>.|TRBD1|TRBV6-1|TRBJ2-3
TGTGCCAGCGGGAAGGGGACAGGCACAACAGATACGCAGTATTTT
CASGKGTGTTDTQYF
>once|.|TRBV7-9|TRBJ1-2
TGTGCCAGCAGCCCACAATTCCCGGGAGATGGCTACACCTTC
CASSPQFPGDGYTF
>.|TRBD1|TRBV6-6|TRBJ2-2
TGTGCCAGCAGTCCGGGACAGGGTGTGGACACCGGGGAGCTGTTTTTT
CASSPGQGVDTGELFF
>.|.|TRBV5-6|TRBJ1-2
TGTGCCAGCAGCTACGGGTTGATGGTTAACTATGGCTACACCTTC
CASSYGLMVNYGYTF
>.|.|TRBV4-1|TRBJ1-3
TGCGCCAGCAGCCAAGTTACCGGAAACACCATATATTTT
CASSQVTGNTIYF
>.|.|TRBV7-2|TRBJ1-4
TGTGCCAGCAGCTTAGACGGGCCGGGGATCGGTGAAAAACTGTTTTTT
CASSLDGPGIGEKLFF
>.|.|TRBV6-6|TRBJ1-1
TGTGCCAGCAGTTCCGGGGGAACTTTCTTT
CASSSGGTFF
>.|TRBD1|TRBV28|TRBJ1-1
TGTGCCAGCAGCCCATGGGGAGTTGGTCGGGGACAGGGGGCTTTCTTT
CASSPWGVGRGQGAFF
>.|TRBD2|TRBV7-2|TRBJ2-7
TGTGCCAGCAGGACAAGGCTAGCGGGGGTCTCCTACGAGCAGTACTTC
CASRTRLAGVSYEQYF
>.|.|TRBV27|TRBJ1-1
TGTGCCAGCAGTTTATCTAGGTGGCCGGGCCCTGAAGCTTTCTTT
CASSLSRWPGPEAFF
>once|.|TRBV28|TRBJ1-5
TGTGCCAGCAGAGCTATGGGGGGCAATCAGCCCCAGCATTTT
CASRAMGGNQPQHF
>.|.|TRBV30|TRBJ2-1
TGTGCCTGGGGAGAGAGGCTGCAGTTCTTC
CAWGERLQFF
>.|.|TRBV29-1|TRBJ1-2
TGCAGCGTGGGGCAGGTGGATCTGGCCACCTTC
CSVGQVDLATF